A single sample gave rise to the 21 T cell receptor beta chains below, sequenced in a study of blood T cell repertoires in COVID-19. The table came from immunoSEQ multiplex PCR; TCRdb's copy has only in-frame clones and leaves some out. Of more than 200,000 clones in the sample, 84% were seen once. Sequencing input: peripheral blood. The receptor set was obtained from a man aged 55 to 70 with acute or convalescent COVID-19.

The rearrangement links TRBV5-1 to TRBJ2-3, with TRBD1 as a possible D gene (5 bases). V was cut by 3 bases and J by 1 base, with 12 bases left in between. Germline V gene data show CDR1 as SGHRS and CDR2 as YFSETQ. The CDR3 sequence is 15 residues long. The DNA for the CDR3 is TGCGCCAGCAGCTGGGGCTCTTGGGGCACAGATACGCAGTATTTT. Translated, it gives CASSWGSWGTDTQYF.

The chain combines TRBV2 with TRBJ1-2, with 7 nucleotides matching TRBD1. Trimming at V came to 4 bases and at J to 6 bases, leaving 5 bases not matched to a gene. CDR3 length equals 13 residues. In germline, CDR1 is SNHLY, CDR2 FYNNEI. CDR3 loop: CASSARGINGYTF. Written as DNA, the CDR3 is TGTGCCAGCAGTGCCAGGGGGATTAATGGCTACACCTTC.

This sequence joins TRBV5-1 and TRBJ2-5; D ambiguous. Germline V gene sequence: CDR1 SGHRS, CDR2 YFSETQ. V lost 3 bases to trimming and J lost 0 bases, with 6 bases between them. The CDR3 is 13 amino acids. The CDR3 here is CASSYRYQETQYF. The CDR3 DNA follows: TGCGCCAGCAGCTATAGATACCAAGAGACCCAGTACTTC. The whole variable domain, filled in from reference TRBV5-1 and TRBJ2-5, reads KAGVTQTPRYLIKTRGQQVTLSCSPISGHRSVSWYQQTPGQGLQFLFEYFSETQRNKGNFPGRFSGRQFSNSRSEMNVSTLELGDSALYLCASSYRYQETQYFGPGTRLLVL.

On this clone itself: At one end the junction does not follow the germline gene, possibly because of a read error. The rearrangement links TRBV7-7 to TRBJ2-1, with 10 bases matching TRBD2. The CDR3 totals 16 residues. Germline V lookup: CDR1 SSHAT, CDR2 FNYEAQ (reference sequence). The CDR3, as DNA: TGTGCTAGCAGCTCGACATTAGCGGGAGGACCTAATGAGCAGTTCTTC. This gives the protein CASSSTLAGGPNEQFF.

This sequence joins TRBV19 and TRBJ2-7; 11 bases fit TRBD1. The V segment lost 4 bases and the J segment 5 bases; nucleotides outside the gene matches: 4. The germline CDR1 and CDR2 sequences are LNHDA and SQIVND (reference sequence). The CDR3 covers 14 residues. For the CDR3, the DNA is TGTGCCAGTAGTAAAGGACAGGGGGCGGACGAGCAGTACTTC. Its protein product is CASSKGQGADEQYF.

The chain couples TRBV3-1 (or the pseudogene TRBV3-2) to TRBJ2-1; 11 nucleotides match TRBD2. The CDR3 runs to 15 residues. V shed 5 bases and J 4 bases; nucleotides not matched to a gene: 4. Germline lookup yields CDR1 LGHDT and CDR2 YNNKEL (reference sequence). CDR3 protein: CASSLGTSGYNEQFF. The CDR3 nucleotides read TGTGCCAGCAGCTTAGGGACTAGCGGATACAATGAGCAGTTCTTC.

This chain uses TRBV14 with TRBJ2-1; 13 bases fit TRBD2. Germline V lookup: CDR1 SGHDN, CDR2 FVKESK. V gave up 4 bases and J gave up 10 bases; unmatched junction bases: 10. CDR3 length: 16 amino acids. The CDR3 region is CASSLLGTSGATEQFF. The CDR3 DNA is TGTGCCAGCAGCCTTCTTGGGACTAGCGGGGCCACGGAGCAGTTCTTC.

The chain combines TRBV5-1 with TRBJ1-1; 9 bases line up with TRBD1. This CDR3 contains 15 residues. The junction had 8 bases not matched to a gene; V was cut back by 3 bases and J by 5 bases. The germline gives CDR1 SGHRS, CDR2 YFSETQ. As DNA, the CDR3 is TGCGCCAGCAGCTCGGGGGGACAGGGTGTGACTGAAGCTTTCTTT. Translation: CASSSGGQGVTEAFF.

As to this clone: The DNA is omitted, as the CDR3 cannot be located on it reliably, and the CDR3 follows TCRdb's listing. This sequence joins TRBV5-5 and TRBJ2-7; the table's D call of TRBD1 was not tested on the DNA. Germline assignment: CDR1 SGHKS and CDR2 YYEKEE (reference sequence). The CDR3 has 14 residues if both end residues are counted. The CDR3 spells CASSLVAGGSSEYF.

This clone was picked up one time. This rearrangement joins TRBV5-1 to TRBJ2-3, with D tentatively TRBD2 (5 bases). V shed 4 bases and J shed 5 bases, with 11 bases lying between them. CDR1 and CDR2 (germline): SGHRS, YFSETQ. The CDR3 length is 13 residues. This chain's CDR3 is CASSGGSGDTQYF. The CDR3, as DNA: TGCGCCAGCAGCGGAGGTTCTGGAGATACGCAGTATTTT.

The chain combines TRBV28 with TRBJ2-7; 10 nucleotides line up with TRBD1. Germline V gene sequence: CDR1 MDHEN, CDR2 SYDVKM. The junction had 10 bases not matched to a gene; V was cut back by 4 bases and J by 4 bases. The CDR3 loop spans 16 amino acids. The DNA for the CDR3 is TGTGCCAGCAGTTCAATCGGGACAGGGGACGATTACGAGCAGTACTTC. This encodes CASSSIGTGDDYEQYF.

This chain uses TRBV24-1 with TRBJ2-3; 11 nucleotides agree with TRBD2. J lost 4 bases, V lost 4 bases, and 9 bases had no gene match. This CDR3 spans 17 amino acids. Germline lookup yields CDR1 KGHDR and CDR2 SFDVKD. CDR3 in amino acids: CATSDHGASGGPDTQYF. CDR3 coding DNA: TGTGCCACCAGTGACCATGGTGCTAGCGGGGGGCCAGATACGCAGTATTTT.

The V call is TRBV7-3, the J call TRBJ2-5, with D hard to call. Germline-derived CDR1 and CDR2 are SGHTA and FQGTGA. V lost 3 bases and J lost 1, with 6 bases in between. This CDR3 has 13 amino acids. In DNA form, the CDR3 reads TGTGCCAGCAGCTTCAAGCGCCAAGAGACCCAGTACTTC. This gives the protein CASSFKRQETQYF. Variable domain in full (rest from reference TRBV7-3 and TRBJ2-5): GAGVSQTPSNKVTEKGKYVELRCDPISGHTALYWYRQSLGQGPEFLIYFQGTGAADDSGLPNDRFFAVRPEGSVSTLKIQRTERGDSAVYLCASSFKRQETQYFGPGTRLLVL.

The CDR3 loop is CASGLVPYRGGKDGYTF. The CDR3 bases are TGTGCTAGTGGTTTGGTTCCTTACAGGGGAGGAAAAGATGGCTACACCTTC. This chain connects TRBV12-5 to TRBJ1-2; 7 nucleotides align to TRBD1. The J segment lost 6 bases and the V segment lost 0 bases, leaving 13 bases of the junction unmatched. Germline V CDR1 and CDR2: LGHNT, FRNRAP. The CDR3 runs 17 residues. The complete variable domain, with remaining parts taken from reference TRBV12-5 and TRBJ1-2, reads DARVTQTPRHKVTEMGQEVTMRCQPILGHNTVFWYRQTMMQGLELLAYFRNRAPLDDSGMPKDRFSAEMPDATLATLKIQPSEPRDSAVYFCASGLVPYRGGKDGYTFGSGTRLTVV.

This clone was seen just once. J is TRBJ2-7 and V is TRBV27; D perhaps matches TRBD2 (5 bases). CDR1 MNHEY and CDR2 SMNVEV come from the germline V gene (reference sequence). V shed 6 bases and J shed 2 bases, with 8 bases lying between them. The CDR3 extends over 12 amino acids. The CDR3 DNA follows: TGTGCCAGCAGCTCCGGGACCTACGAGCAGTACTTC. Translation gives CASSSGTYEQYF.

The V gene is TRBV2, the J gene TRBJ2-2; tentatively, D is TRBD1 (5 bases). V shed 5 bases and J shed 5 bases, with 12 bases lying between them. CDR1 is SNHLY and CDR2 is FYNNEI in the germline V gene. This CDR3 contains 14 residues. Here the CDR3 reads CASSLQGPTGELFF. The CDR3 nucleotides read TGTGCCAGCAGTTTGCAGGGTCCGACCGGGGAGCTGTTTTTT.

The chain carries TRBV2 and TRBJ1-5; a weak D match, TRBD1 (6 bases). Germline values: CDR1 SNHLY, CDR2 FYNNEI. The CDR3 has 14 residues. Trimming took off 5 bases at V and 3 bases at J, with 11 bases between the two ends. Here the CDR3 DNA reads TGTGCCAGCAGTAAGGACAGTATCAATCAGCCCCAGCATTTT. Translated, it gives CASSKDSINQPQHF.

The rearrangement uses TRBV4-1 and TRBJ2-1, with TRBD2 matching 9 bases. The CDR3 loop spans 21 amino acids. V was clipped by 7 bases and J by 1 base; unmatched bases: 23. The V gene's germline CDR1 is MGHRA and CDR2 YSYEKL. The CDR3 reads CASTSKTGVRTSVQSYNEQFF. DNA for the CDR3: TGCGCCAGCACCTCTAAGACAGGAGTGAGGACTAGCGTTCAGTCCTACAATGAGCAGTTCTTC.

This chain connects TRBV18 to TRBJ2-7; 7 bases line up with TRBD2. The CDR3 consists of 13 residues. Germline CDR1 is KGHSH and CDR2 is LQKENI. V lost 3 bases and J lost 4; bases outside the gene matches: 3. The chain's CDR3 is CASSPGLVYEQYF. The CDR3 nucleotides are TGTGCCAGCTCACCCGGACTAGTTTACGAGCAGTACTTC. Full variable domain (rest looked up from reference TRBV18 and TRBJ2-7): NAGVMQNPRHLVRRRGQEARLRCSPMKGHSHVYWYRQLPEEGLKFMVYLQKENIIDESGMPKERFSAEFPKEGPSILRIQQVVRGDSAAYFCASSPGLVYEQYFGPGTRLTVT.

This rearrangement joins TRBV19 to TRBJ2-2; D perhaps matches TRBD2 (6 bases). CDR3 size: 17 residues. The ends were cut back, 6 bases at V and 0 bases at J, with 17 bases in the middle. Looked up from germline, CDR1 is LNHDA and CDR2 is SQIVND (reference sequence). The CDR3 DNA is TGTGCCAGTAGGAAACGGGGGACCTATCCGAACACCGGGGAGCTGTTTTTT. As protein: CASRKRGTYPNTGELFF. Full variable domain (outside the CDR3, taken from reference TRBV19 and TRBJ2-2): DGGITQSPKYLFRKEGQNVTLSCEQNLNHDAMYWYRQDPGQGLRLIYYSQIVNDFQKGDIAEGYSVSREKKESFPLTVTSAQKNPTAFYLCASRKRGTYPNTGELFFGEGSRLTVL.

V usage is TRBV2 and J usage is TRBJ2-1; TRBD2 aligns across 8 bases. With V trimmed by 3 bases and J by 3 bases, 1 base remained unmatched. This CDR3 has 14 amino acids. Germline V lookup: CDR1 SNHLY, CDR2 FYNNEI. The CDR3 sequence: CASSEGTSYNEQFF. CDR3 DNA sequence: TGTGCCAGCAGTGAGGGGACTAGCTACAATGAGCAGTTCTTC. Together with reference TRBV2 and TRBJ2-1, the CDR3 gives the full variable domain: EPEVTQTPSHQVTQMGQEVILRCVPISNHLYFYWYRQILGQKVEFLVSFYNNEISEKSEIFDDQFSVERPDGSNFTLKIRSTKLEDSAMYFCASSEGTSYNEQFFGPGTRLTVL.